The clone carrying this T cell receptor beta chain has ten or more counts. Its cognate antigen is unknown. This entry is derived from a study of T-cell memory formation after mild COVID-19. Overall study results and limits: While clones contracting from day 15 to 85 were balanced between CD4 and CD8, later expanders leaned CD4+. Contracting clones localized mainly to CM and EM when CD4+ and mainly to EMRA when CD8+.

The CDR3 has 13 residues. Trimming at V came to 5 bases and at J to 5 bases, leaving 3 bases not matched to a gene. TCRdb passed the 5' RACE reads through MiXCR, listing each CDR3 protein once. The data hold roughly 370,000 distinct CDR3 sequences, with 16% observed a single time. Sequencing input: PBMCs or a T cell subset sorted from them (not recorded which). The chain employs TRBV12-3 or TRBV12-4 and TRBJ2-5, with 9 positions matching TRBD1. The clonotype was recovered from a man between 18 and 35 years old who had mild COVID-19 (a few samples of this study predate the infection). Cell type and time point are not known. The CDR3: CASSVTGGETQYF. Written as DNA, the CDR3 is TGTGCCAGCAGTGTCACAGGGGGCGAGACCCAGTACTTC.